This section outlines one T cell receptor beta chain sequence together with its context. Antigen: not known. This sample stems from a study of cytomegalovirus exposure and HLA in healthy donors. Donors had nominal health at sampling but likely had unrecorded immune exposures. Notes on the study in general: Cytomegalovirus association was assigned to over 150 TCR beta chains. A later analysis reportedly identified an Asian-associated ancestry cluster as carrying fewer N-insertions than the approximately 620-donor mean. Published work reported that the classifier diagnosed cytomegalovirus status with high specificity and sensitivity.

The CDR3 runs to 17 residues. PCR used 60 Vbeta primers and 13 Jbeta primers. Profiling relied on immunoSEQ multiplex PCR, and the TCRdb table lists in-frame clones only, not all of them. The sample contains roughly 180,000 clones, over 65% of which appear only once. The genes are TRBV12-2 and TRBJ1-6. TRBV12-2 represents a pseudogene. Sequenced sample: PBMCs. This TCR came from a woman aged 60-75 years in good health and CMV-seropositive. As DNA, the CDR3 is TGTGCAAGTCGCTTAGGTCGGGGGGCGAGGTCGAATTCACCCCTCCACTTT. This translates into CASRLGRGARSNSPLHF.